This T cell receptor (beta chain) derives from a study of OX40 agonist ivuxolimab in advanced cancers. Study-level information: Patients were given ivuxolimab, an antibody that agonizes OX40 (CD134). Partial responses occurred in Three dose-escalation patients, one with hepatocellular carcinoma and two with cutaneous melanoma. Study-level results: Compared with others, partial responders at 0.1-3.0 mg/kg displayed clonal expansion among the lowest. Mean expanded clone counts were higher in CD8+ than CD4+ T cells.

With 3 bases removed from V and 2 bases from J, the gap between germline ends came to 27 bases. The CDR3 is 20 amino acids. Germline values: CDR1 MDHEN, CDR2 SYDVKM. Concerning this clone itself: Its specificity is unknown.

The table came from immunoSEQ multiplex PCR; TCRdb's copy has only in-frame clones and leaves some out. There are 38,000 or so clones in the sample; around 89% occur only once, and approximately 46% lies in the top ten. The V call is TRBV28, the J call TRBJ2-3, with a weak D call TRBD1 (7 bases). The receptor was isolated from an adult with an advanced solid tumor such as melanoma, head and neck, liver or kidney cancer. The source material was CD4+ or CD8+ T cells sorted from blood, sampled in a trial of the OX40 agonist ivuxolimab. The CDR3, as DNA: TGTGCCAGCAGTTTCCCGGCGGTACGGCAGGGGGGAGTCTCCACAGATACGCAGTATTTT. Its translation is CASSFPAVRQGGVSTDTQYF. Combining the CDR3 with reference TRBV28 and TRBJ2-3 gives the whole variable domain DVKVTQSSRYLVKRTGEKVFLECVQDMDHENMFWYRQDPGLGLRLIYFSYDVKMKEKGDIPEGYSVSREKKERFSLILESASTNQTSMYLCASSFPAVRQGGVSTDTQYFGPGTRLTVL.